The 27 T cell receptor beta chains given below trace back to one sample, sequenced in a study of cytomegalovirus exposure and HLA in healthy donors (dated by TCRdb to about 2017). The library was produced with the immunoSEQ multiplex PCR assay. The multiplex PCR relied on a mix of 60 forward primers for TCR Vbeta segments and 13 reverse primers for TCR Jbeta segments. Held by TCRdb, this immuneACCESS table contains in-frame sequences only and omits some clones. Under half of the omission traces to an unresolved V gene where checked; the cause of the rest is unknown. Counted in this sample were 95,000 to 100,000 clones; 76% of them appeared once. The ten largest account for around 4% of the sample. The sample was PBMCs. The receptors were gathered from a man aged 35-49 years in good health and CMV-seronegative.

This clone occurred a few times. V and J are TRBV10-3 and TRBJ2-1; TRBD2 is a possible D gene (6 bases). Looked up from germline, CDR1 is ENHRY and CDR2 is SYGVKD. This CDR3 contains 14 residues. Deletions cut 7 bases from V and 8 bases from J, with 18 bases between. CDR3 nucleotides: TGTGCCATCACCCCGGGACTCGCCCAACATGAGCAGTTCTTC. This gives the protein CAITPGLAQHEQFF.

This clone is a singleton in its sample. The rearrangement links TRBV14 to TRBJ2-1, with TRBD2 matching 8 bases. The CDR3 totals 15 residues. Germline V gene lookup returns CDR1 SGHDN and CDR2 FVKESK. Germline trimming cut 3 bases from V and 2 bases from J; bases unmatched to any gene: 3. Here the CDR3 reads CASSHAGGPYNEQFF. Here the CDR3 DNA reads TGTGCCAGCAGCCACGCGGGGGGCCCCTACAATGAGCAGTTCTTC.

This sequence joins TRBV16 and TRBJ2-4; 7 nucleotides match TRBD2. The germline CDR1 and CDR2 sequences are KGHSY and FQNENV. The CDR3 runs 13 residues. V trimming: 0 bases; J trimming: 8 bases; junction bases outside the gene matches: 1. The CDR3 protein is CASSQSGGHIQYF. In nucleotides, the CDR3 is TGTGCCAGCAGCCAATCGGGAGGGCACATTCAGTACTTC.

In its sample, this clone was seen a few times. This chain uses TRBV6-5 with TRBJ2-3; 9 bases align to TRBD2. This CDR3 is 15 amino acids long. Trimming removed 1 base from V and 6 bases from J; junction bases left unmatched: 5. Germline CDR1 reads MNHEY; CDR2 reads SVGAGI. The CDR3 DNA reads TGTGCCAGCAGTTACTGGGGGACTAGCTCGGATACGCAGTATTTT. Amino acids: CASSYWGTSSDTQYF.

J is TRBJ1-2 and V is TRBV5-4; 7 positions agree with TRBD1. The length of the CDR3 is 13 residues. CDR1 and CDR2 (germline): SGHNT, YYREEE (reference sequence). With V trimmed by 2 bases and J by 8 bases, 6 bases remained unmatched. CDR3 DNA: TGTGCCAGCAGCTTAGAGGGGGCGGGCGGCTACACCTTC. This sequence encodes CASSLEGAGGYTF.

The chain joins TRBV19 to TRBJ1-2; TRBD1 matches at 8 bases. From germline, CDR1 is LNHDA and CDR2 SQIVND (reference sequence). J was trimmed by 6 bases and V by 5 bases; bases with no gene match: 8. There are 14 residues in the CDR3. CDR3 region: CASSPRTGTNGYTF. The CDR3, as DNA: TGTGCCAGTAGTCCACGGACAGGGACGAATGGCTACACCTTC.

As DNA, the CDR3 is TGTGCCAGCAGTTTGAGTCAGACAAATGAAAAACTGTTTTTT. This gives the protein CASSLSQTNEKLFF. The V gene is TRBV28, the J gene TRBJ1-4; D remains ambiguous. The CDR3 runs to 14 residues. V shed 3 bases and J shed 5 bases, with 10 bases lying between them. Germline values: CDR1 MDHEN, CDR2 SYDVKM.

The chain joins TRBV7-6 to TRBJ1-2, with D possibly being TRBD1 (5 bases). Germline V lookup: CDR1 SGHVS, CDR2 FNYEAQ. The CDR3 spans 14 residues. The germline V and J ends were trimmed by 1 base and 7 bases, with 13 bases remaining between them. The CDR3 here is CASSLGEGLGGYTF. CDR3 DNA sequence: TGTGCCAGCAGCTTAGGGGAGGGGTTAGGTGGCTACACCTTC.

The rearrangement joins TRBV4-2 to TRBJ2-5; 10 bases agree with TRBD2. The tail of the sequence fits TRBJ2-7 better, so the J call may be wrong. Looked up from germline, CDR1 is LGHNA and CDR2 is YNFKEQ. The CDR3 sequence is 16 residues long. The CDR3 sequence is CASSQGSGGASDEQYF. DNA of the CDR3: TGTGCCAGCAGCCAAGGAAGCGGGGGGGCCTCGGACGAGCAGTACTTC.

V gene TRBV6-5 combines with J gene TRBJ1-5, with a weak D call TRBD1 (5 bases). This CDR3 contains 15 residues. Trimming pared 2 bases from V and 1 base from J, leaving 9 bases between. Germline-derived CDR1 and CDR2 are MNHEY and SVGAGI. The DNA for the CDR3 is TGTGCCAGCAGTTACGGGGCGGGGAGCAATCAGCCCCAGCATTTT. Protein sequence: CASSYGAGSNQPQHF.

The rearrangement joins TRBV12-5 to TRBJ1-3; D unclear. V shed 1 base and J shed 0 bases, with 10 bases lying between them. Germline-derived CDR1 and CDR2 are LGHNT and FRNRAP. The CDR3 totals 16 residues. CDR3 amino acids: CASGLDERSSGNTIYF. The DNA for the CDR3 is TGTGCTAGTGGTTTGGACGAACGTAGCTCTGGAAACACCATATATTTT.

The chain couples TRBV6-5 to TRBJ1-6, with D perhaps TRBD1 (6 bases). The CDR3 extends over 15 amino acids. Germline lookup yields CDR1 MNHEY and CDR2 SVGAGI. Trimming took 8 bases from V and 7 from J, leaving 18 bases between them. In nucleotides, the CDR3 is TGTGCCAGCGGACCCTCACAGGGAAGGAATTCACCCCTCCACTTT. Amino acids: CASGPSQGRNSPLHF.

The chain carries TRBV19 and TRBJ1-1; TRBD1 matches at 8 bases. The CDR3 has 14 residues. CDR1 and CDR2 (germline): LNHDA, SQIVND (reference sequence). V lost 7 bases, J lost 5 bases, and 9 bases stayed unmatched. CDR3 sequence reads: CASTTQGVYTEAFF. The CDR3 DNA is TGTGCCAGTACCACACAGGGGGTTTATACTGAAGCTTTCTTT.

This clone has only a few counts. The chain joins TRBV5-4 to TRBJ2-1, with 9 bases identical to TRBD2. V gave up 4 bases and J gave up 0 bases; unmatched junction bases: 5. Per the germline V gene, CDR1 is SGHNT and CDR2 is YYREEE (reference sequence). The CDR3 contains 16 residues. The CDR3 DNA reads TGTGCCAGCAGCCCAAGCGGGGGGTTCTCCTACAATGAGCAGTTCTTC. Encoded protein: CASSPSGGFSYNEQFF.

CDR3 sequence: CASSLVQANEKLFF. The CDR3 DNA reads as TGTGCCAGCAGCTTAGTACAGGCGAATGAAAAACTGTTTTTT. This rearrangement joins TRBV7-9 to TRBJ1-4, with D tentatively TRBD1 (5 bases). Trimming left V 1 base short and J 5 bases short, with 8 bases between. The CDR3 extends over 14 amino acids. The germline V gene encodes CDR1 SEHNR and CDR2 FQNEAQ (reference sequence). The full variable domain, rest sourced from reference TRBV7-9 and TRBJ1-4, is DTGVSQNPRHKITKRGQNVTFRCDPISEHNRLYWYRQTLGQGPEFLTYFQNEAQLEKSRLLSDRFSAERPKGSFSTLEIQRTEQGDSAMYLCASSLVQANEKLFFGSGTQLSVL.

The V and J genes are TRBV6-1 and TRBJ2-7; tentatively, D is TRBD2 (7 bases). The CDR3 consists of 13 residues. Trimming pared 7 bases from V and 6 bases from J, leaving 16 bases between. Per germline, CDR1 MNHNS and CDR2 SASEGT. This CDR3 is CASMWGGWGEQYV. DNA for the CDR3: TGTGCCAGCATGTGGGGGGGCTGGGGCGAGCAGTACGTC.

V is TRBV7-8 and J is TRBJ1-1; 10 bases line up with TRBD1. The V segment lost 5 bases and the J segment 3 bases; nucleotides outside the gene matches: 6. There are 15 residues in the CDR3. Germline V gene lookup returns CDR1 SGHVS and CDR2 FQNEAQ. The CDR3 DNA sequence: TGTGCCAGCAGCGCCCGGGACAGGGGACACACTGAAGCTTTCTTT. Amino acids: CASSARDRGHTEAFF.

This sequence joins TRBV11-2 and TRBJ1-6, with D possibly matching TRBD1 (5 bases). CDR1 and CDR2 from the germline V gene are SGHAT and FQNNGV. This CDR3 is 14 amino acids long. Between the trimmed V and J ends, which lost 5 bases and 6 bases, there was a span of 11 bases. This CDR3 reads CASSPTVLNSPLHF. The CDR3 DNA follows: TGTGCCAGCAGCCCGACAGTCCTTAATTCACCCCTCCACTTT.

The chain recombines TRBV28 with TRBJ1-6, with a weak D call TRBD1 (6 bases). V dropped 7 bases and J dropped 4 bases, with 11 bases sitting between them. CDR1 MDHEN and CDR2 SYDVKM come from the germline V gene. This CDR3 has 14 amino acids. For the CDR3, the DNA is TGTGCCAGCATTAACGACAGGTATAATTCACCCCTCCACTTT. Translation gives CASINDRYNSPLHF.

The genes are TRBV4-2 and TRBJ2-2; 16 nucleotides align to TRBD2. J gave up 5 bases and V 1 base, and 7 bases lay outside the gene matches. The germline CDR1 and CDR2 sequences are LGHNA and YNFKEQ. CDR3 length: 19 amino acids. CDR3 bases: TGTGCCAGCAGCCAAGCACCGGGACTAGCGGGGGGGCCGACCGGGGAGCTGTTTTTT. Its protein is CASSQAPGLAGGPTGELFF.

This clone has only a few counts. The chain combines TRBV11-1 with TRBJ2-6; the match to TRBD2 covers 10 bases. This CDR3 spans 19 amino acids. Germline V lookup: CDR1 SGHAT, CDR2 FQDESV (reference sequence). After removal of 4 bases from V and 0 bases from J, the junction contained 9 bases not matched to a gene. CDR3 DNA sequence: TGTGCCAGCAGCTACCCGACTAGCGGGCTTTCCTCTGGGGCCAACGTCCTGACTTTC. Translating it yields CASSYPTSGLSSGANVLTF. Full variable domain (remainder filled in from reference TRBV11-1 and TRBJ2-6): EAEVAQSPRYKITEKSQAVAFWCDPISGHATLYWYRQILGQGPELLVQFQDESVVDDSQLPKDRFSAERLKGVDSTLKIQPAELGDSAMYLCASSYPTSGLSSGANVLTFGAGSRLTVL.

The chain is built from TRBV28 and TRBJ2-1, with D perhaps matching TRBD1 (5 bases). Germline V gene data show CDR1 as MDHEN and CDR2 as SYDVKM. This CDR3 has 14 residues. Between the trimmed V and J ends, which lost 2 bases and 7 bases, there was a span of 12 bases. CDR3 coding DNA: TGTGCCAGCAGTTTAGGTCAGGGAAATAATGAGCAGTTCTTC. This translates into CASSLGQGNNEQFF.

The chain uses TRBV4-1 and TRBJ2-5; 7 nucleotides match TRBD1. Gene TRBJ2-7 matches the end of the DNA better, so the J call may be wrong. The length of the CDR3 is 15 residues. Germline V gene sequence: CDR1 MGHRA, CDR2 YSYEKL. The CDR3 DNA follows: TGCGCCAGCAGCCAAGGCACAGGGGTATCGTACGAGCAGTACTTC. It is translated as CASSQGTGVSYEQYF.

This chain uses TRBV29-1 with TRBJ1-2; D may be TRBD1 (6 bases). The ends were cut back, 8 bases at V and 5 bases at J, with 12 bases in the middle. CDR3 length: 11 amino acids. Germline-derived CDR1 and CDR2 are SQVTM and ANQGSEA. As DNA, the CDR3 is TGCAGCACCGAAGGGGGATATGGCTACACCTTC. This codes for CSTEGGYGYTF.

The chain combines TRBV2 with TRBJ1-5, with D perhaps matching TRBD1 (5 bases). Germline V gene lookup returns CDR1 SNHLY and CDR2 FYNNEI. The CDR3 sequence is 14 residues long. Deletions cut 4 bases from V and 2 bases from J, with 9 bases between. As DNA, the CDR3 is TGTGCCAGCAGTGCCGACAGCGGCAATCAGCCCCAGCATTTT. The encoded protein is CASSADSGNQPQHF.

This sequence joins TRBV30 and TRBJ1-1; D is unresolved. The CDR3 extends over 12 amino acids. The germline V gene has CDR1 GTSNPN and CDR2 SVGIG (reference sequence). The V and J ends lost 1 base and 1 base respectively, with 4 bases between them. The CDR3 region is CAWSEQNTEAFF. CDR3 nucleotides: TGTGCCTGGAGTGAACAGAACACTGAAGCTTTCTTT. Variable domain in full (rest from reference TRBV30 and TRBJ1-1): SQTIHQWPATLVQPVGSPLSLECTVEGTSNPNLYWYRQAAGRGLQLLFYSVGIGQISSEVPQNLSASRPQDRQFILSSKKLLLSDSGFYLCAWSEQNTEAFFGQGTRLTVV.

This rearrangement joins TRBV5-6 to TRBJ2-5, with TRBD2 matching 11 bases. Losses at the gene ends were 0 bases for V and 2 bases for J; bases not matched to a gene: 6. This CDR3 has 17 amino acids. The germline V gene has CDR1 SGHDT and CDR2 YYEEEE. CDR3 sequence (DNA): TGTGCCAGCAGCTTGGATCTAGCGGGGGGCCCTCAAGAGACCCAGTACTTC. This encodes CASSLDLAGGPQETQYF.